This passage covers 21 T cell receptor beta chains from one sample sequenced in a study of Graves' ophthalmopathy and Graves' hyperthyroidism. The study amplified TCR beta CDR3 regions using RNA transcripts. First-round RT-PCR employed HTBI primers, with a second-round multiplex PCR after it. Via MiXCR, TCRdb re-called the multiplex PCR reads, giving one row per CDR3 protein. The data contain roughly 380,000 distinct CDR3 sequences, about 16% of them seen just once; the ten biggest clones take up about 7.3%. The specimen sequenced was peripheral blood. The source is a woman between 18 and 30 years old with stable Graves' hyperthyroidism.

This clonotype has a count of ten or more. V and J are TRBV27 and TRBJ1-2; 9 bases are a match to TRBD1. This CDR3 is 14 amino acids long. Germline CDR1 MNHEY, CDR2 SMNVEV (reference sequence). The ends lost 6 bases at V and 6 bases at J; junction bases unmatched: 8. This CDR3 is CASRSGTGINGYTF. The CDR3 bases are TGTGCCAGCAGGTCCGGGACAGGGATTAATGGCTACACCTTC.

This clonotype occurred many times. The chain uses TRBV2 and TRBJ2-6, with D maybe TRBD2 (6 bases). CDR1 and CDR2 from the germline V gene are SNHLY and FYNNEI. This CDR3 region has 17 residues. The V gene lost 4 bases and the J gene lost 0 bases, with 13 bases spanning the gap. CDR3 amino acids: CASSGGTGSSGANVLTF. CDR3 DNA: TGTGCCAGCAGTGGCGGGACGGGCTCCTCTGGGGCCAACGTCCTGACTTTC.

This clonotype has at least ten counts. V usage is TRBV6-1 and J usage is TRBJ2-7, with D tentatively TRBD1 (6 bases). The V and J ends lost 5 bases and 3 bases respectively, with 14 bases between them. There are 14 residues in the CDR3. The germline V gene encodes CDR1 MNHNS and CDR2 SASEGT. The CDR3 reads CASSQSEDSYEQYF. The DNA for the CDR3 is TGTGCCAGCAGTCAATCCGAGGACAGCTACGAGCAGTACTTC.

This clonotype appeared many times. This rearrangement joins TRBV12-3 or TRBV12-4 to TRBJ2-7, with D possibly matching TRBD2 (6 bases). The CDR3 spans 13 residues. The germline V and J ends were trimmed by 7 bases and 1 base, with 11 bases remaining between them. CDR3 in amino acids: CASNPRGSYEQYF. As DNA, the CDR3 is TGTGCCAGCAACCCCCGGGGGTCCTACGAGCAGTACTTC.

In its sample, this clonotype was seen many times. The rearrangement links TRBV7-2 to TRBJ1-1; D perhaps matches TRBD1 (5 bases). CDR3 length: 15 residues. With 0 bases removed from V and 5 bases from J, the gap between germline ends came to 13 bases. The germline V gene has CDR1 SGHTA and CDR2 FQGNSA. This chain's CDR3 is CASSLAMGKGTEAFF. CDR3 nucleotides: TGTGCCAGCAGCTTAGCGATGGGAAAGGGGACTGAAGCTTTCTTT.

This clonotype was counted at least ten times. The CDR3 DNA follows: TGCGCCAGCAGCCAAGATTTAGCCGGAGCGCAGGGGTCCACTGAAGCTTTCTTT. Translating it yields CASSQDLAGAQGSTEAFF. The chain uses TRBV4-1 and TRBJ1-1, with D perhaps TRBD1 (6 bases). The CDR3 covers 18 residues. Trimming left V 0 bases short and J 4 bases short, with 21 bases between. CDR1 MGHRA and CDR2 YSYEKL come from the germline V gene.

The table lists this clonotype with many counts. The chain recombines TRBV11-1 with TRBJ1-2, with 8 bases lining up with TRBD1. Trimming removed 4 bases from V and 4 bases from J; junction bases left unmatched: 8. Germline-derived CDR1 and CDR2 are SGHAT and FQDESV (reference sequence). CDR3 length: 15 residues. The CDR3 sequence: CASSYGTGISYGYTF. CDR3 DNA sequence: TGTGCCAGCAGCTACGGGACAGGAATAAGCTATGGCTACACCTTC. Variable domain in full (rest from reference TRBV11-1 and TRBJ1-2): EAEVAQSPRYKITEKSQAVAFWCDPISGHATLYWYRQILGQGPELLVQFQDESVVDDSQLPKDRFSAERLKGVDSTLKIQPAELGDSAMYLCASSYGTGISYGYTFGSGTRLTVV.

This clonotype showed up many times. V usage is TRBV24-1 and J usage is TRBJ2-2; TRBD1 matches at 10 bases. The CDR3 runs to 17 residues. Germline V gene sequence: CDR1 KGHDR, CDR2 SFDVKD. V was pared by 7 bases and J by 7 bases, with 14 bases of the junction left unmatched. In nucleotides, the CDR3 is TGTGCCACCAGCCCAGCAGGACAGGGGGTAATGGGCGGGGAGCTGTTTTTT. This encodes CATSPAGQGVMGGELFF.

Many counts were recorded for this clonotype. This sequence joins TRBV12-3 or TRBV12-4 and TRBJ2-2; D remains unclear. V lost 1 base to trimming and J lost 2 bases, with 8 bases between them. This CDR3 contains 15 residues. CDR3 protein: CASSLGGYNTGELFF. CDR3 in DNA: TGTGCCAGCAGTTTAGGGGGTTACAACACCGGGGAGCTGTTTTTT.

This clonotype appeared many times. This chain joins TRBV27 and TRBJ1-2; D gene ambiguous. Per germline, CDR1 MNHEY and CDR2 SMNVEV (reference sequence). The CDR3 covers 12 residues. Trimming stripped 4 bases from V and 6 bases from J, with 9 bases between. CDR3 protein: CASSSGVHGYTF. The CDR3 DNA follows: TGTGCCAGCAGTTCAGGAGTTCATGGCTACACCTTC.

In its sample, this clonotype was seen many times. The chain carries TRBV28 and TRBJ2-7, with TRBD1 matching 8 bases. This CDR3 contains 15 residues. CDR1 is MDHEN, CDR2 SYDVKM, per germline. The J segment lost 1 base and the V segment lost 5 bases, leaving 7 bases of the junction unmatched. CDR3 in DNA: TGTGCCAGCAGTACAGGGGGGAAGGGGTCCTACGAGCAGTACTTC. Its protein is CASSTGGKGSYEQYF.

This clonotype was counted ten times or more. The chain recombines TRBV15 with TRBJ2-5; D might be TRBD1 (5 bases). Germline V lookup: CDR1 LNHNV, CDR2 YYDKDF (reference sequence). This CDR3 comprises 16 residues. Trimming left V 5 bases short and J 7 bases short, with 23 bases between. The chain's CDR3 is CATSGQSPIEGGTQYF. The CDR3 coding sequence is TGTGCCACCAGCGGACAATCTCCAATAGAAGGCGGGACCCAGTACTTC.

This clonotype showed up just a few times. V usage is TRBV10-2 and J usage is TRBJ2-2; D is possibly TRBD1 (6 bases). CDR1 is WSHSY, CDR2 SAAADI, per germline. This CDR3 is 17 amino acids long. The germline V and J ends were trimmed by 4 bases and 1 base, with 16 bases remaining between them. The chain's CDR3 is CASSVTGQLENTGELFF. The CDR3 DNA reads TGCGCCAGCAGTGTGACCGGACAGTTAGAGAACACCGGGGAGCTGTTTTTT.

In its sample, this clonotype was seen many times. The rearrangement joins TRBV6-1 to TRBJ1-5, with D uncertain. Germline lookup yields CDR1 MNHNS and CDR2 SASEGT. V gave up 6 bases and J gave up 4 bases, with 10 bases separating them. This CDR3 region has 13 residues. CDR3 nucleotide sequence: TGTGCCAGCAGCGATGCGGGGAATCAGCCCCAGCATTTT. It yields the protein CASSDAGNQPQHF.

The table lists this clonotype with many counts. The V call is TRBV12-3 or TRBV12-4, the J call TRBJ1-1, with 8 bases fitting TRBD1. There are 13 residues in the CDR3. The V segment lost 6 bases and the J segment 4 bases; nucleotides outside the gene matches: 4. CDR3 amino acids: CASSRQGTTEAFF. DNA for the CDR3: TGTGCCAGCAGCCGACAGGGGACCACTGAAGCTTTCTTT.

J is TRBJ1-1 and V is TRBV19, with D uncertain. V was pared by 6 bases and J by 1 base, with 9 bases between. In germline, CDR1 is LNHDA, CDR2 SQIVND (reference sequence). The CDR3 extends over 13 amino acids. The CDR3 loop is CASRDGSNTEAFF. The CDR3 nucleotides are TGTGCCAGTAGGGACGGATCGAACACTGAAGCTTTCTTT.

The chain links TRBV12-3 or TRBV12-4 to TRBJ1-1, with D possibly being TRBD1 (5 bases). Deletions cut 4 bases from V and 1 base from J, with 13 bases between. The CDR3 runs to 15 residues. The CDR3 DNA sequence: TGTGCCAGCAGTTCGATGCAGGGATCGAACACTGAAGCTTTCTTT. Translating it yields CASSSMQGSNTEAFF.

This clonotype has a count of ten or more. The V and J genes are TRBV24-1 and TRBJ2-7, with D tentatively TRBD1 (5 bases). The length of the CDR3 is 15 residues. The V end was cut by 3 bases, the J end by 3 bases, with 14 bases between. From germline, CDR1 is KGHDR and CDR2 SFDVKD. The CDR3 protein is CATSDGDSENYEQYF. The CDR3, as DNA: TGTGCCACCAGTGATGGTGACAGCGAGAACTACGAGCAGTACTTC.

This clonotype was recorded many times. This chain uses TRBV10-3 with TRBJ1-2, with D unresolved. The CDR3 sequence is 14 residues long. Germline V CDR1 and CDR2: ENHRY, SYGVKD. Deletions cut 10 bases from V and 2 bases from J, with 17 bases between. CDR3 in DNA: TGTGCCACCGAAGGCGGGTACCCGAACTATGGCTACACCTTC. This gives the protein CATEGGYPNYGYTF.

The chain is built from TRBV11-2 and TRBJ2-2, with 11 nucleotides matching TRBD1. There are 16 residues in the CDR3. Germline assignment: CDR1 SGHAT and CDR2 FQNNGV. With V trimmed by 4 bases and J by 3 bases, 4 bases remained unmatched. This CDR3 reads CASSSDRGRYTGELFF. As DNA, the CDR3 is TGTGCCAGCAGCTCGGACAGGGGGCGGTACACCGGGGAGCTGTTTTTT.

The gene calls are TRBV6-5 and TRBJ2-7; D is unresolved. Germline CDR1 and CDR2: MNHEY and SVGAGI. The CDR3 runs to 12 residues. Trimming shortened V by 3 bases and J by 11 bases, and 14 bases separated the two germline ends. The CDR3 sequence: CASSYGSDREYF. In DNA, the CDR3 is TGTGCCAGCAGTTATGGAAGCGATCGGGAGTACTTC.